A selection of T cell receptor beta chains follows, all from one sample in a study of blood T cell repertoires in COVID-19. Profiled with immunoSEQ multiplex PCR; TCRdb holds only in-frame clones, not every one. The sample holds 70,000 to 85,000 clones, just over 85% seen once. Sequencing input: peripheral blood. The receptors were gathered from a woman of 80 years or more in a cohort sampled during active or convalescent COVID-19. The CDR3 runs from the conserved cysteine through the conserved F or W. The D gene is left open where the match is weak. Clone size appears in some rows only: once, few, many, or a class for an expanded clone.

clone size: -; D gene: TRBD1; J gene: TRBJ1-4; V gene: TRBV28; CDR3 DNA: TGTGCCAGCAGTCCGGGGACAGGGATGTTTGAAAAACTGTTTTTT; CDR3 protein: CASSPGTGMFEKLFF
clone size: -; D gene: TRBD1; J gene: TRBJ1-1; V gene: TRBV6-6; CDR3 DNA: TGTGCCAGCAGTTACTGGACAGGCCTAGGGGACACTGAAGCTTTCTTT; CDR3 protein: CASSYWTGLGDTEAFF
clone size: once; D gene: TRBD1; J gene: TRBJ1-1; V gene: TRBV6-5; CDR3 DNA: TGTGCCAGCAGTTCGACAGGGCTCCACACTGAAGCTTTCTTT; CDR3 protein: CASSSTGLHTEAFF
clone size: -; D gene: -; J gene: TRBJ2-6; V gene: TRBV24-1; CDR3 DNA: TGTGCCACCAGTGATTCTCCGGGGAAACGTGGGGCCAACGTCCTGACTTTC; CDR3 protein: CATSDSPGKRGANVLTF
clone size: once; D gene: -; J gene: TRBJ1-1; V gene: TRBV28; CDR3 DNA: TGTGCCAGCAGTTCCCACCCCAGGCTGAACACTGAAGCTTTCTTT; CDR3 protein: CASSSHPRLNTEAFF
clone size: many; D gene: -; J gene: TRBJ2-1; V gene: TRBV11-2; CDR3 DNA: TGTGCCAGCAGCCGATGGACTACCGAGCAGTTCTTC; CDR3 protein: CASSRWTTEQFF
clone size: -; D gene: TRBD2; J gene: TRBJ2-5; V gene: TRBV5-1; CDR3 DNA: TGCGCCAGCAAGGGGCTAGCGGGAGAGAAGGAGACCCAGTACTTC; CDR3 protein: CASKGLAGEKETQYF
clone size: -; D gene: TRBD1; J gene: TRBJ1-4; V gene: TRBV5-1; CDR3 DNA: TGCGCCAGCAGCTTGGCCGGGACAGTTAATGAAAAACTGTTTTTT; CDR3 protein: CASSLAGTVNEKLFF
clone size: -; D gene: -; J gene: TRBJ2-1; V gene: TRBV18; CDR3 DNA: TGTGCCAGCTCACCACCCGGGATCTACAATGAGCAGTTCTTC; CDR3 protein: CASSPPGIYNEQFF
clone size: -; D gene: -; J gene: TRBJ1-5; V gene: TRBV19; CDR3 DNA: TGTGCCAGTAATATAGGGACAACAGCTAGCAATCAGCCCCAGCATTTT; CDR3 protein: CASNIGTTASNQPQHF
clone size: once; D gene: -; J gene: TRBJ1-5; V gene: TRBV11-2; CDR3 DNA: TGTGCCAGCAGCTTAACGGGGAATCAGCCCCAGCATTTT; CDR3 protein: CASSLTGNQPQHF
clone size: -; D gene: -; J gene: TRBJ2-2; V gene: TRBV3-1/TRBV3-2; CDR3 DNA: TGTGCCAGCAGCCAAGATCGAGGATCCGGGGAGCTGTTTTTT; CDR3 protein: CASSQDRGSGELFF
clone size: -; D gene: TRBD1; J gene: TRBJ2-1; V gene: TRBV5-6; CDR3 DNA: TGTGCCAGCAGCTTGGCCGGACAGGGGGCCTACAATGAGCAGTTCTTC; CDR3 protein: CASSLAGQGAYNEQFF
clone size: -; D gene: TRBD1; J gene: TRBJ2-5; V gene: TRBV24-1; CDR3 DNA: TGTGCCACCAGCAGGACAGGGCAAGAGACCCAGTACTTC; CDR3 protein: CATSRTGQETQYF